This TCR beta chain was recovered during a study of blood T cells in healthy people across ages. With a J-beta primer mix and a sample-barcoded 5' primer, a second PCR ran about 7 to 12 cycles. TCRdb fed the 5' RACE reads into MiXCR, producing one record per CDR3 protein. Of more than 600,000 distinct CDR3 sequences in the sample, more than 20% were seen once. Germline lookup yields CDR1 SGHTA and CDR2 FQGNSA. The CDR3 runs 14 residues. V lost 1 base and J 2 bases, leaving 8 bases between the germline ends. The same specimen was also included in a second study, on T cells of mothers and their children. From that second work: Compared with unrelated pairs, related mother-child pairs had slightly higher, non-significant overlap.

V usage is TRBV7-2 and J usage is TRBJ1-2; the D gene is possibly TRBD1 (5 bases). Input material: blood. The clonotype was recovered from a boy aged 5-17 years in good health. The CDR3 sequence: CASSLEEGNYGYTF. CDR3 in DNA: TGTGCCAGCAGCTTAGAGGAGGGGAACTATGGCTACACCTTC.